The T cell receptor beta chain under discussion was sequenced for a study of blood T cell repertoires in COVID-19. Background on the study: The cDNA or gDNA used as material had been derived from T cells, B-cell-depleted T cells, or PBMCs.

CDR1 is SNHLY, CDR2 FYNNEI, per germline. The germline V and J ends were trimmed by 5 bases and 4 bases, with 11 bases remaining between them. The length of the CDR3 is 13 residues. In the original analysis: Estimation of nucleated cell counts relied on the amplification of reference gene primers. Repertoires were generated with immunoSEQ multiplex PCR, while TCRdb's copy carries only in-frame clones and drops some. The V and J calls and the clone size are those of that table, but D and trimming were determined from the DNA. The profile shows about 270,000 clones, roughly 93% of them singletons. Individuals aged about 18 to 95 years were recruited from 24 US areas. Cohort placement rested on clinical history that participants reported themselves.

What was sequenced was PBMCs or T cells enriched from blood (not recorded which). This chain links TRBV2 with TRBJ1-1; D is perhaps TRBD1 (6 bases). The receptor comes from a woman aged 40 to 50 with acute COVID-19. The CDR3 is CASSPRQVTEAFF. The CDR3 DNA reads TGTGCCAGCAGTCCTAGACAGGTCACTGAAGCTTTCTTT.